A selection of T cell receptor beta chains follows, all from one sample in a study of T cell repertoires in cytomegalovirus infection. What these receptors recognize is not known. TCRdb independently ran MiXCR on the reads; one entry per CDR3 protein. The data show 750,000 to 950,000 distinct CDR3 sequences, roughly 28% seen once. Sequenced here: cultured CD8+ T cells from PBMCs, sampled from culture after CMV antigen stimulation. The receptors derive from a human donor in good health (CMV status not recorded). Some clones in this sample may be carry-over from other donors' samples. CDR3s include the opening cysteine and the closing phenylalanine or tryptophan. D genes are given only for firm matches. Only some rows state a clone size, as once, few, many or a class for expanded clones.

TRBD2	TRBJ2-1	TRBV19	-	CASSIEAGGSYNEQFF	TGTGCCAGTAGTATAGAAGCGGGGGGCAGCTACAATGAGCAGTTCTTC
-	TRBJ1-5	TRBV7-2	-	CASSLPGPPGYQPQHF	TGTGCCAGCAGCTTACCCGGGCCCCCGGGCTATCAGCCCCAGCATTTT
TRBD1	TRBJ1-2	TRBV18	-	CASSPRGQGVYGYTF	TGTGCCAGCTCACCACGCGGACAGGGGGTCTATGGCTACACCTTC
-	TRBJ2-7	TRBV3-1	few	CASSPPGGHEQYF	TGTGCCAGCAGCCCGCCCGGCGGGCACGAGCAGTACTTC
TRBD2	TRBJ2-1	TRBV11-1	-	CASSLGSLVAGGRSYNEQFF	TGTGCCAGCAGCTTAGGGTCCTTGGTGGCGGGGGGCCGATCCTACAATGAGCAGTTCTTC
-	TRBJ1-1	TRBV12-3/TRBV12-4	few	CASRPPLGQEDTEAFF	TGTGCCAGCAGGCCTCCTTTGGGCCAGGAGGACACTGAAGCTTTCTTT
TRBD1	TRBJ2-5	TRBV5-4	-	CASTTSEMTGTKETQYF	TGTGCCAGCACCACAAGTGAGATGACAGGGACCAAAGAGACCCAGTACTTC
-	TRBJ2-7	TRBV4-1	-	CASSPSISGGQEQYF	TGCGCCAGCAGCCCGTCCATTTCGGGGGGCCAGGAGCAGTACTTC
-	TRBJ1-2	TRBV6-2/TRBV6-3	-	CASSYSTGGYYGYTF	TGTGCCAGCAGTTACTCGACCGGTGGGTACTATGGCTACACCTTC
-	TRBJ1-5	TRBV7-6	-	CTSSLGGARQPQHF	TGTACCAGCAGCTTAGGAGGGGCGAGGCAGCCCCAGCATTTT
-	TRBJ1-1	TRBV5-4	-	CASSLVFGNTEAFF	TGTGCCAGCAGCTTGGTCTTCGGAAACACTGAAGCTTTCTTT
-	TRBJ2-7	TRBV2	-	CASSLPPMGEQYF	TGTGCCAGCAGTTTACCCCCAATGGGCGAGCAGTACTTC
-	TRBJ1-1	TRBV15	few	CATSASAEAFF	TGTGCCACCAGCGCCAGCGCTGAAGCTTTCTTT
-	TRBJ2-3	TRBV7-9	few	CASGRDTQYF	TGTGCCAGCGGGCGGGATACGCAGTATTTT
-	TRBJ1-2	TRBV29-1	-	CSVEWRSGYGYTF	TGCAGCGTTGAGTGGCGGTCGGGGTATGGCTACACCTTC
TRBD2	TRBJ2-1	TRBV6-5	-	CASQRGPYNEQFF	TGTGCCAGCCAGCGGGGGCCCTACAATGAGCAGTTCTTC
-	TRBJ2-3	TRBV24-1	-	CATSDPSRAPTDTQYF	TGTGCCACCAGTGATCCTTCTAGGGCCCCCACAGATACGCAGTATTTT
TRBD2	TRBJ2-3	TRBV20-1	-	CSAFGLAGDTDTQYF	TGCAGTGCTTTCGGACTAGCGGGGGACACAGATACGCAGTATTTT
-	TRBJ2-2	TRBV7-9	many	CASSLEGTTGELFF	TGTGCCAGCAGCTTAGAGGGGACCACCGGGGAGCTGTTTTTT
-	TRBJ2-3	TRBV7-9	many	CASSSWTGTDTQYF	TGTGCCAGCAGCTCGTGGACAGGCACAGATACGCAGTATTTT
-	TRBJ2-3	TRBV19	many	CASSIPSPTQYF	TGTGCCAGTAGTATTCCGTCCCCTACGCAGTATTTT
-	TRBJ1-1	TRBV27	few	CASMSANTEAFF	TGTGCCAGCATGAGTGCAAACACTGAAGCTTTCTTT
-	TRBJ1-2	TRBV27	few	CASRNRLVGYTF	TGTGCCAGCCGGAACCGGCTAGTGGGCTACACCTTC
-	TRBJ2-1	TRBV5-1	few	CASSFFAGNSYNEQFF	TGCGCCAGCAGCTTTTTCGCGGGGAACTCCTACAATGAGCAGTTCTTC
-	TRBJ1-5	TRBV19	-	CASSFKSGEGTHF	TGTGCCAGTAGTTTTAAGTCAGGGGAGGGGACGCATTTT
TRBD1	TRBJ2-1	TRBV12-3/TRBV12-4	-	CASGQAYNEQFF	TGTGCCTCGGGACAGGCCTACAATGAGCAGTTCTTC
-	TRBJ2-5	TRBV7-6	-	CASSSPHSDRRYQETQYF	TGTGCCAGCAGCTCTCCGCACTCTGACAGGCGGTACCAAGAGACCCAGTACTTC
-	TRBJ2-1	TRBV2	-	CASSAFWEGGPLYEQFF	TGTGCCAGCAGTGCCTTCTGGGAGGGGGGGCCGTTATATGAGCAGTTCTTC
-	TRBJ1-4	TRBV2	-	CASSEETTGPHEKLFF	TGTGCCAGCAGTGAGGAGACAACGGGACCCCATGAAAAACTGTTTTTT
-	TRBJ1-1	TRBV6-5	-	CASSGTLDPEAFF	TGTGCCAGCAGTGGGACCTTAGACCCTGAAGCTTTCTTT
-	TRBJ2-1	TRBV7-9	many	CASSSPGERGNEQFF	TGTGCCAGCAGCTCCCCGGGGGAACGGGGCAATGAGCAGTTCTTC
TRBD1	TRBJ2-5	TRBV3-1	-	CASSQSSGTGETQYF	TGTGCCAGCAGCCAGAGTTCCGGGACAGGCGAGACCCAGTACTTC
-	TRBJ1-4	TRBV28	-	CASSFRESEEKLFF	TGTGCCAGCAGTTTCAGGGAATCTGAGGAAAAACTGTTTTTT
-	TRBJ1-5	TRBV4-2	few	CASSQDKGFGNQPQHF	TGTGCCAGCAGCCAAGACAAGGGTTTTGGCAATCAGCCCCAGCATTTT
TRBD1	TRBJ2-3	TRBV2	few	CASSAPDRGRRDTQYF	TGTGCCAGCAGCGCACCGGACAGGGGGCGGAGAGATACGCAGTATTTT
-	TRBJ2-2	TRBV29-1	-	CSVDRPNTGELFF	TGCAGCGTTGACCGGCCCAACACCGGGGAGCTGTTTTTT
-	TRBJ1-6	TRBV7-2	many	CASSLRNRATENSPLHF	TGTGCCAGCAGCTTAAGGAACAGGGCGACAGAAAATTCACCCCTCCACTTT
-	TRBJ2-1	TRBV12-5	few	CASPSPPYNEQFF	TGTGCTAGTCCCTCTCCCCCATACAATGAGCAGTTCTTC
-	TRBJ2-7	TRBV6-5	-	CASRPGLGSHEQYF	TGTGCCAGCAGACCCGGATTGGGGTCCCACGAGCAGTACTTC
-	TRBJ2-1	TRBV2	few	CVLRSYNEQFF	TGTGTCTTGCGTTCCTACAATGAGCAGTTCTTC
-	TRBJ2-7	TRBV10-3	few	CAISESVGGPYEQYF	TGTGCCATCAGTGAGTCGGTGGGGGGGCCCTACGAGCAGTACTTC
TRBD1	TRBJ2-5	TRBV7-9	few	CASIIRDRVQETQYF	TGTGCCAGCATCATTCGGGACAGGGTCCAAGAGACCCAGTACTTC
TRBD1	TRBJ2-2	TRBV10-3	-	CAIRNFIRQTGGRTGELFF	TGTGCCATTCGGAACTTTATACGTCAGACAGGGGGCCGGACCGGGGAGCTGTTTTTT
-	TRBJ1-1	TRBV11-2	few	CASSPWEGIDANTEAFF	TGTGCCAGCAGCCCCTGGGAAGGTATCGACGCAAACACTGAAGCTTTCTTT
-	TRBJ1-2	TRBV7-6	many	CASSLVSRALDYGYTF	TGTGCCAGCAGCTTAGTATCTCGGGCCTTGGACTATGGCTACACCTTC
-	TRBJ1-2	TRBV7-2	many	CASILRGTVGYAYGYTF	TGTGCCAGCATCCTTCGGGGTACTGTCGGATACGCATATGGCTACACCTTC
-	TRBJ2-6	TRBV14	few	CASSPTLLSGANVLTF	TGTGCCAGCAGCCCGACTCTCCTCTCTGGGGCCAACGTCCTGACTTTC
-	TRBJ2-3	TRBV7-9	few	CASSPRDADTQYF	TGTGCCAGCAGCCCGCGGGACGCAGATACGCAGTATTTT
-	TRBJ1-1	TRBV6-1	-	CASSDLRGGAPEAFF	TGTGCCAGCAGTGACCTGAGGGGGGGGGCCCCTGAAGCTTTCTTT
-	TRBJ2-1	TRBV24-1	few	CATGSKTDSYNEQFF	TGTGCCACCGGCTCTAAGACTGATTCCTACAATGAGCAGTTCTTC
TRBD1	TRBJ2-2	TRBV7-6	few	CASRFNLRDRNTGELFF	TGTGCCAGCAGATTTAACCTCCGGGACAGGAACACCGGGGAGCTGTTTTTT